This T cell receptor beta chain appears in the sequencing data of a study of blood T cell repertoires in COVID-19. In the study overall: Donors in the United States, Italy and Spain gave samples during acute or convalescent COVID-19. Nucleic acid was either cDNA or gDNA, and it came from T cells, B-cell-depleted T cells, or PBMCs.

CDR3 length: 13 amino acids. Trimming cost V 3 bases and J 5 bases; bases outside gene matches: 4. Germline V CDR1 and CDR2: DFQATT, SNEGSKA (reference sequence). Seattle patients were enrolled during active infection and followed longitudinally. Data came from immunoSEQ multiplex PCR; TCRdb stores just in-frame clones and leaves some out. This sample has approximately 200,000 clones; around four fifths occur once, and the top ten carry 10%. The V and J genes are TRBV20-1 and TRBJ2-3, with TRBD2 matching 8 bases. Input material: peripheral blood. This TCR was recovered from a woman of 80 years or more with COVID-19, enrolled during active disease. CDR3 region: CSASGLARDTQYF. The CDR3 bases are TGCAGTGCTAGTGGACTAGCAAGAGATACGCAGTATTTT.